This TCR beta chain was sequenced in a study of T-cell memory formation after mild COVID-19. Findings and caveats of the study: Contracting clones from day 15 to 85 showed balanced CD4/CD8; later expanders favored CD4+. There were some responding clones in pre-infection memory, which suggested that cross-reactive memory had joined. Contracting clones localized mainly to CM and EM when CD4+ and mainly to EMRA when CD8+.

It was 5'RACE with constant-segment primers that produced the TCR alpha and TCR beta cDNA libraries, which carried sample barcodes and UMIs. From the 5' RACE reads, TCRdb called clonotypes with MiXCR, one entry per CDR3 protein. The table includes 110,000 to 150,000 distinct CDR3 sequences, around 25% detected once. This clonotype turned up a few times. Its antigen remains unidentified. Germline trimming cut 2 bases from V and 5 bases from J; bases unmatched to any gene: 10. The CDR3 consists of 18 residues. Germline assignment: CDR1 SGHVS and CDR2 FNYEAQ. Sequenced material: PBMCs or a T cell subset sorted from them (not recorded which). This TCR was recovered from an adult woman who had mild COVID-19 (a few samples of this study predate the infection). Cell type and time point are not known. The chain combines TRBV7-6 with TRBJ2-3; 13 nucleotides line up with TRBD2. The CDR3, as DNA: TGTGCCAGCAGCTTATACCTACTAGCGGGAGGGCCTGGAGATACGCAGTATTTT. This codes for CASSLYLLAGGPGDTQYF.